What follows are 28 T cell receptor beta chains derived from one specimen sequenced in a study of beta chain features in type 1 diabetes. All of the isolated RNA was reverse transcribed, so expressed TCRB transcripts were sequenced. Libraries were prepared by immunoSEQ multiplex PCR; TCRdb keeps only in-frame clonotypes and omits some of them. The sample holds about 400,000 clones; 10% to 15% are singletons and the top ten take 0.017%. The sample was naive CD4+ T cells from blood. The receptors were gathered from a man aged 18 to 35 in good health.

The chain is built from TRBV7-9 and TRBJ2-3, with D perhaps matching TRBD1 (7 bases). Germline values: CDR1 SEHNR, CDR2 FQNEAQ (reference sequence). Trimming shortened V by 5 bases and J by 2 bases, and 11 bases separated the two germline ends. CDR3 length: 14 residues. The CDR3 loop is CASSAGQITDTQYF. The CDR3 DNA is TGTGCCAGCAGCGCGGGACAGATCACAGATACGCAGTATTTT. The entire variable domain, with the rest obtained from reference TRBV7-9 and TRBJ2-3, is as follows: DTGVSQNPRHKITKRGQNVTFRCDPISEHNRLYWYRQTLGQGPEFLTYFQNEAQLEKSRLLSDRFSAERPKGSFSTLEIQRTEQGDSAMYLCASSAGQITDTQYFGPGTRLTVL.

This clone was counted only a few times. The chain is built from TRBV7-8 and TRBJ1-5; D not certain. V lost 5 bases and J 0 bases, leaving 8 bases between the germline ends. CDR3 length equals 14 residues. Germline V lookup: CDR1 SGHVS, CDR2 FQNEAQ. The CDR3 region has the DNA TGTGCCAGCAGCCGAGTTTATAGCAATCAGCCCCAGCATTTT. It is translated as CASSRVYSNQPQHF.

The rearrangement uses TRBV5-1 and TRBJ2-1, with 10 nucleotides matching TRBD1. Germline CDR1 and CDR2: SGHRS and YFSETQ. J was trimmed by 5 bases and V by 2 bases; bases with no gene match: 7. CDR3 length: 16 residues. For the CDR3, the DNA is TGCGCCAGCAGCTTCTTCCGGGACAGGGGCGACAATGAGCAGTTCTTC. Its protein is CASSFFRDRGDNEQFF.

The CDR3 loop reads CASSSAGVGYNEQFF. CDR3 in DNA: TGTGCCAGCAGTTCAGCGGGAGTGGGTTACAATGAGCAGTTCTTC. The chain is built from TRBV28 and TRBJ2-1, with 8 bases identical to TRBD2. Germline V gene data show CDR1 as MDHEN and CDR2 as SYDVKM. After removal of 4 bases from V and 4 bases from J, the junction contained 6 bases not matched to a gene. CDR3 size: 15 residues.

This clone occurred a few times. This chain links TRBV18 with TRBJ2-1, with TRBD2 identical over 15 bases. Trimming cost V 3 bases and J 8 bases; bases outside gene matches: 8. This CDR3 has 17 residues. Looked up from germline, CDR1 is KGHSH and CDR2 is LQKENI. CDR3 sequence reads: CASSPPGLAGGNDEQFF. The CDR3 nucleotides are TGTGCCAGCTCACCGCCGGGACTAGCGGGAGGTAACGATGAGCAGTTCTTC.

CDR3 in DNA: TGCGCCAGCAGCCCGAGGACAGGGCCGTATTCACCCCTCCACTTT. As protein: CASSPRTGPYSPLHF. The rearrangement joins TRBV4-3 to TRBJ1-6; 8 positions match TRBD1. Trimming cost V 4 bases and J 8 bases; bases outside gene matches: 7. This CDR3 spans 15 amino acids. Germline loops: CDR1 LGHNA, CDR2 YSLEER.

This clone occurred a few times. The rearrangement uses TRBV18 and TRBJ2-3; D gene unclear. V dropped 4 bases and J dropped 4 bases, with 9 bases sitting between them. CDR1 is KGHSH and CDR2 is LQKENI in the germline V gene. The CDR3 spans 13 residues. Here the CDR3 reads CASSHSEADTQYF. DNA for the CDR3: TGTGCCAGCTCACACTCCGAGGCAGATACGCAGTATTTT.

This clone was found a few times. The chain is built from TRBV9 and TRBJ2-5; 10 bases agree with TRBD1. The J call could be wrong; TRBJ2-7 is a better fit for the DNA end. Germline CDR1 and CDR2: SGDLS and YYNGEE. This CDR3 is 13 amino acids long. The CDR3 DNA reads TGTGCCAGCAGCTCACGGACAGGGGGCGAGCAGTACTTC. This encodes CASSSRTGGEQYF.

The rearrangement links TRBV19 to TRBJ1-1; D gene ambiguous. Per the germline V gene, CDR1 is LNHDA and CDR2 is SQIVND (reference sequence). The CDR3 runs 15 residues. Trimming left V 5 bases short and J 3 bases short, with 16 bases between. DNA for the CDR3: TGTGCCAGTAGTCCCCCGCCCAGCAGGCACACTGAAGCTTTCTTT. Its translation is CASSPPPSRHTEAFF. Looking up the rest from reference TRBV19 and TRBJ1-1 gives the full variable domain: DGGITQSPKYLFRKEGQNVTLSCEQNLNHDAMYWYRQDPGQGLRLIYYSQIVNDFQKGDIAEGYSVSREKKESFPLTVTSAQKNPTAFYLCASSPPPSRHTEAFFGQGTRLTVV.

This clone turned up a few times. The chain couples TRBV6-4 to TRBJ1-2; D is undetermined. This CDR3 is built from 12 residues. Trimming pared 7 bases from V and 3 bases from J, leaving 9 bases between. CDR1 and CDR2 from the germline V gene are MRHNA and SNTAGT. The CDR3 here is CASIQSYYGYTF. The CDR3 region has the DNA TGTGCCAGCATACAGAGCTACTATGGCTACACCTTC.

The sample holds a few counts of this clone. CDR3 DNA sequence: TGTGCCAGTAGTCCCGACAGGGGTGACGGTGAAGCTTTCTTT. Protein sequence: CASSPDRGDGEAFF. The chain joins TRBV19 to TRBJ1-1; TRBD1 agrees at 8 bases. The V gene's germline CDR1 is LNHDA and CDR2 SQIVND (reference sequence). The CDR3 covers 14 residues. V lost 5 bases and J lost 7; bases outside the gene matches: 9.

This sequence joins TRBV19 and TRBJ2-2; D possibly corresponds to TRBD1 (6 bases). CDR3 size: 15 residues. Trimming took 8 bases from V and 7 from J, leaving 20 bases between them. Germline assignment: CDR1 LNHDA and CDR2 SQIVND (reference sequence). The CDR3 coding sequence is TGTGCCAGTGCACAGGGCGGCCCGGAGAGCGGGGAGCTGTTTTTT. Translation gives CASAQGGPESGELFF.

The chain joins TRBV19 to TRBJ2-7, with 9 bases that match TRBD1. Germline CDR1 is LNHDA and CDR2 is SQIVND (reference sequence). V gave up 7 bases and J gave up 1 base; unmatched junction bases: 8. The CDR3 spans 15 residues. The CDR3 is CASNPSDRGSYEQYF. For the CDR3, the DNA is TGTGCCAGTAATCCCTCGGACAGGGGTTCCTACGAGCAGTACTTC.

This clone was seen a few times. The V gene is TRBV7-6, the J gene TRBJ2-1, with 12 nucleotides matching TRBD2. The CDR3 spans 17 residues. Germline-derived CDR1 and CDR2 are SGHVS and FNYEAQ. V was clipped by 1 base and J by 9 bases; unmatched bases: 10. The DNA of the CDR3 is TGTGCCAGCAGCTTAGTATCTCTAGCGGGGGGGCCCATTGAGCAGTTCTTC. It translates to CASSLVSLAGGPIEQFF.

In its sample, this clone was seen a few times. The chain employs TRBV5-8 and TRBJ1-4, with 10 nucleotides matching TRBD1. Germline V lookup: CDR1 SGHTS, CDR2 YDEGEE. The CDR3 spans 16 residues. With V trimmed by 4 bases and J by 5 bases, 8 bases remained unmatched. In DNA, the CDR3 is TGTGCCAGCAGCCCAGGGACAGGGGTAACCAATGAAAAACTGTTTTTT. Translating gives CASSPGTGVTNEKLFF.

The chain combines TRBV10-3 with TRBJ2-1; 11 bases match TRBD1. The CDR3 loop spans 14 amino acids. Trimming removed 7 bases from V and 5 bases from J; junction bases left unmatched: 4. Germline-derived CDR1 and CDR2 are ENHRY and SYGVKD. This CDR3 reads CAIKAGQGDNEQFF. For the CDR3, the DNA is TGTGCCATCAAGGCGGGACAGGGGGACAATGAGCAGTTCTTC.

This clone was seen many times. The gene calls are TRBV29-1 and TRBJ1-2; no clear D. The CDR3 has 12 residues. Trimming stripped 0 bases from V and 5 bases from J, with 7 bases between. CDR1 and CDR2 from the germline V gene are SQVTM and ANQGSEA. This CDR3 reads CSVEDRGYGYTF. CDR3 bases: TGCAGCGTTGAAGATCGAGGATATGGCTACACCTTC.

In this sample, this clone turned up a few times. This sequence joins TRBV7-2 and TRBJ2-7, with 9 nucleotides matching TRBD2. CDR3 length: 15 amino acids. CDR1 is SGHTA and CDR2 is FQGNSA in the germline V gene. The junction had 2 bases not matched to a gene; V was cut back by 2 bases and J by 0 bases. The CDR3 bases are TGTGCCAGCAGCTTAACTAGCGGGCCCTCCTACGAGCAGTACTTC. Translating it yields CASSLTSGPSYEQYF.

This clone was recorded once. The chain joins TRBV6-5 to TRBJ2-7; D remains unclear. Germline CDR1 reads MNHEY; CDR2 reads SVGAGI. V lost 1 base and J 4 bases, leaving 14 bases between the germline ends. The CDR3 has 15 residues. CDR3 in amino acids: CASSYLRKPLYEQYF. The CDR3 DNA follows: TGTGCCAGCAGTTACTTGCGGAAACCCCTATACGAGCAGTACTTC.

This chain uses TRBV5-4 with TRBJ2-3; 15 nucleotides align to TRBD2. CDR1 is SGHNT, CDR2 YYREEE, per germline (reference sequence). V was clipped by 3 bases and J by 4 bases; unmatched bases: 3. CDR3 length: 16 amino acids. The CDR3 is CASSSGLAGGSDTQYF. In DNA, the CDR3 is TGTGCCAGCAGCTCTGGACTAGCGGGGGGGTCAGATACGCAGTATTTT.

The rearrangement uses TRBV18 and TRBJ2-7; TRBD1 aligns across 11 bases. The V gene's germline CDR1 is KGHSH and CDR2 LQKENI. J was trimmed by 7 bases and V by 5 bases; bases with no gene match: 4. The CDR3 totals 13 residues. DNA for the CDR3: TGTGCCAGCTCAATGGGACAGGGGGGTGAGCAGTACTTC. Translating gives CASSMGQGGEQYF.

There are a few counts of this clone. The chain carries TRBV9 and TRBJ1-2; the match to TRBD1 covers 9 bases. Germline V gene sequence: CDR1 SGDLS, CDR2 YYNGEE. This CDR3 contains 20 residues. V dropped 2 bases and J dropped 1; count of bases not matched to a gene: 18. CDR3 sequence reads: CASSVDPAGTGQSLNYGYTF. CDR3 nucleotides: TGTGCCAGCAGCGTCGACCCCGCCGGGACAGGGCAGAGTCTTAACTATGGCTACACCTTC. Filled out from reference TRBV9 and TRBJ1-2, the complete variable domain reads DSGVTQTPKHLITATGQRVTLRCSPRSGDLSVYWYQQSLDQGLQFLIQYYNGEERAKGNILERFSAQQFPDLHSELNLSSLELGDSALYFCASSVDPAGTGQSLNYGYTFGSGTRLTVV.

This clone has a handful of counts. This chain connects TRBV7-9 to TRBJ2-5; maybe TRBD2 (6 bases). There are 15 residues in the CDR3. Germline loops: CDR1 SEHNR, CDR2 FQNEAQ (reference sequence). Trimming removed 5 bases from V and 5 bases from J, with 18 bases in between. CDR3 in amino acids: CASSPLGGVLETQYF. CDR3 nucleotide sequence: TGTGCCAGCAGCCCCCTAGGAGGGGTTTTGGAGACCCAGTACTTC.

The CDR3 loop reads CASSSRLAGGQQETQYF. The DNA for the CDR3 is TGTGCCAGCAGCTCTCGACTAGCGGGGGGACAACAAGAGACCCAGTACTTC. The chain recombines TRBV7-2 with TRBJ2-5; 13 bases agree with TRBD2. The CDR3 runs to 17 residues. From germline, CDR1 is SGHTA and CDR2 FQGNSA. V was pared by 4 bases and J by 2 bases, with 7 bases of the junction left unmatched. The full variable domain, its missing parts supplied by reference TRBV7-2 and TRBJ2-5, is GAGVSQSPSNKVTEKGKDVELRCDPISGHTALYWYRQSLGQGLEFLIYFQGNSAPDKSGLPSDRFSAERTGGSVSTLTIQRTQQEDSAVYLCASSSRLAGGQQETQYFGPGTRLLVL.

This clone appeared once. The chain carries TRBV5-1 and TRBJ2-3; 9 bases fit TRBD2. J was trimmed by 6 bases and V by 6 bases; bases with no gene match: 8. The CDR3 is made up of 14 amino acids. Germline V gives CDR1 SGHRS, CDR2 YFSETQ. The CDR3 loop is CASNRGLALDTQYF. Here the CDR3 DNA reads TGCGCCAGCAACAGGGGACTAGCCTTGGATACGCAGTATTTT.

The chain joins TRBV9 to TRBJ2-1, with D possibly being TRBD2 (6 bases). From germline, CDR1 is SGDLS and CDR2 YYNGEE. The CDR3 totals 16 residues. V was pared by 2 bases and J by 1 base, with 13 bases between. The CDR3 DNA follows: TGTGCCAGCAGCGTTCAGGGTGGGGGGTCCTACAATGAGCAGTTCTTC. This codes for CASSVQGGGSYNEQFF.

The table lists this clone with a few counts. Other DNA sequences in this sample translate to the same CDR3. The chain is built from TRBV10-3 and TRBJ2-3; D possibly corresponds to TRBD1 (6 bases). Germline V CDR1 and CDR2: ENHRY, SYGVKD. The CDR3 runs to 14 residues. V was clipped by 3 bases and J by 4 bases, with 11 bases between them. The CDR3 loop is CAISDSTGSDTQYF. Here the CDR3 DNA reads TGTGCCATCAGTGACTCAACAGGGTCAGATACGCAGTATTTT.

This chain joins TRBV2 and TRBJ1-5; D is uncertain. V lost 4 bases, J lost 4 bases, and 8 bases lay in between. CDR1 and CDR2 (germline): SNHLY, FYNNEI. The CDR3 loop spans 13 amino acids. The CDR3 nucleotides are TGTGCCAGCAGTGGCGGTAGAAATCAGCCCCAGCATTTT. This translates into CASSGGRNQPQHF.